One and the same sample provided the 7 T cell receptor beta chains below, sequenced in a study of breast tumors, draining lymph nodes, adjacent tissues. TCRdb reprocessed the multiplex PCR reads with MiXCR, giving one entry per CDR3 protein. Of 15,000 to 20,000 distinct CDR3 sequences in the sample, about 45% were seen once. Sequenced: breast tumor tissue. These receptors all stem from a female donor with breast cancer. Some clones in this sample may be carry-over from other donors' samples.

The V and J genes are TRBV5-1 and TRBJ2-7, with a possible D match to TRBD2 (6 bases). Looked up from germline, CDR1 is SGHRS and CDR2 is YFSETQ. Trimming took off 6 bases at V and 2 bases at J, with 12 bases between the two ends. This CDR3 has 13 amino acids. CDR3 bases: TGCGCCAGCAAGCTAGCGTCGACCTACGAGCAGTACTTC. Translated: CASKLASTYEQYF.

This clonotype has at least ten counts. The chain has TRBV29-1 and TRBJ2-1, with D unclear. Trimming pared 1 base from V and 5 bases from J, leaving 6 bases between. CDR1 and CDR2 (germline): SQVTM, ANQGSEA. The CDR3 covers 12 residues. The CDR3 spells CSVEGQHNEQFF. In DNA, the CDR3 is TGCAGCGTTGAAGGGCAGCACAATGAGCAGTTCTTC.

This clonotype was seen ten or more times. This sequence joins TRBV6-1 and TRBJ2-5; TRBD1 agrees at 8 bases. The germline CDR1 and CDR2 sequences are MNHNS and SASEGT. The CDR3 totals 15 residues. J lost 5 bases, V lost 3 bases, and 8 bases had no gene match. The CDR3 region is CASSDTPGGWETQYF. The DNA for the CDR3 is TGTGCCAGCAGTGATACCCCAGGGGGCTGGGAGACCCAGTACTTC.

The chain carries TRBV7-4 and TRBJ2-7, with 10 bases fitting TRBD2. The germline CDR1 and CDR2 sequences are SGHVT and SQSDAQ. V lost 5 bases and J lost 4; bases outside the gene matches: 5. The CDR3 extends over 14 amino acids. CDR3 amino acids: CASSAGLAPYEQYF. CDR3 DNA sequence: TGTGCCAGCAGCGCGGGACTAGCGCCGTACGAGCAGTACTTC.

This clonotype was detected many times. This may come from a read error, since a much larger clone is one base off. V gene TRBV11-2 combines with J gene TRBJ2-7; D is undetermined. This CDR3 region has 15 residues. CDR1 is SGHAT and CDR2 is FQNNGV in the germline V gene. Trimming took off 1 base at V and 0 bases at J, with 10 bases between the two ends. The CDR3 is CASSLGQATSYEQYF. The CDR3 nucleotides are TGTGCCAGCAGCTTAGGCCAGGCAACCTCCTACGAGCAGTACTTC. Drawing the rest from reference TRBV11-2 and TRBJ2-7, the complete variable domain is EAGVAQSPRYKIIEKRQSVAFWCNPISGHATLYWYQQILGQGPKLLIQFQNNGVVDDSQLPKDRFSAERLKGVDSTLKIQPAKLEDSAVYLCASSLGQATSYEQYFGPGTRLTVT.

This clonotype is judged medium-sized (0.01 to 0.1%). The chain recombines TRBV6-1 with TRBJ2-1; the match to TRBD2 covers 10 bases. The CDR3 loop spans 14 amino acids. V dropped 5 bases and J dropped 7; count of bases not matched to a gene: 5. CDR1 MNHNS and CDR2 SASEGT come from the germline V gene. CDR3 DNA sequence: TGTGCCAGCAGTTTGCTAGCGGGAGTAAATGAGCAGTTCTTC. This encodes CASSLLAGVNEQFF.

The chain carries TRBV5-1 and TRBJ1-6, with a weak D call TRBD1 (5 bases). Trimming shortened V by 2 bases and J by 7 bases, and 16 bases separated the two germline ends. CDR3 length: 16 amino acids. The V gene's germline CDR1 is SGHRS and CDR2 YFSETQ. The CDR3 sequence: CASSLLPGRENSPLHF. CDR3 nucleotide sequence: TGCGCCAGCAGCTTACTACCGGGACGGGAAAATTCACCCCTCCACTTT. Looking up the rest from reference TRBV5-1 and TRBJ1-6 gives the full variable domain: KAGVTQTPRYLIKTRGQQVTLSCSPISGHRSVSWYQQTPGQGLQFLFEYFSETQRNKGNFPGRFSGRQFSNSRSEMNVSTLELGDSALYLCASSLLPGRENSPLHFGNGTRLTVT.